The next 29 T cell receptor beta chains were all read from a single sample in a study of response to subunit inactivated influenza vaccine listed by TCRdb under 2018. To prepare the library, RT-PCR was applied. TCRdb shows the sequencer as Illumina HiSeq 2500. TCRdb reprocessing: public reads trimmed at Q25 with fastp, clones called with MiXCR, in-frame beta chains kept. A single entry per CDR3 protein holds the most common genes and DNA from its merged rows. The sample yields 170,000 or so distinct CDR3 sequences; around 11% were counted once. The top ten clones comprise under 40% of the sample. Sequenced material: CD8+ T cells sorted from PBMCs, taken 23 to 25 months after vaccination. These receptor sequences come from a man between 50 and 75 years old who received an inactivated influenza vaccine. Donor details come from another sample of the same person, matched by shared clones.

The chain carries TRBV11-2 and TRBJ2-1; 8 bases are a match to TRBD2. With 4 bases clipped from V and 4 bases from J, the junction kept 6 bases outside the gene matches. CDR1 is SGHAT, CDR2 FQNNGV, per germline. The CDR3 length is 15 residues. Here the CDR3 DNA reads TGTGCCAGCAGCTCGCCGGGACTAGGGTACAATGAGCAGTTCTTC. This encodes CASSSPGLGYNEQFF.

This clonotype was seen a handful of times. The chain carries TRBV29-1 and TRBJ2-5; D is unclear. The CDR3 runs to 13 residues. V lost 1 base and J lost 2, with 8 bases in between. The germline V gene encodes CDR1 SQVTM and CDR2 ANQGSEA. The CDR3 spells CSVEVGVQETQYF. The CDR3 DNA reads as TGCAGCGTTGAAGTTGGCGTTCAAGAGACCCAGTACTTC.

There are a few counts of this clonotype. The genes are TRBV12-3 or TRBV12-4 and TRBJ2-3; 14 bases align to TRBD2. The CDR3 spans 20 residues. V shed 5 bases, J shed 0 bases, and the junction held 13 bases outside the gene matches. The CDR3 loop is CASSLKIGGLAGASTDTQYF. The DNA of the CDR3 is TGTGCCAGCAGTCTAAAGATTGGGGGACTAGCGGGGGCTAGCACAGATACGCAGTATTTT.

This clonotype has a count of ten or more. This chain joins TRBV29-1 and TRBJ1-1; D call uncertain. Trimming took 4 bases from V and 5 from J, leaving 11 bases between them. In germline, CDR1 is SQVTM, CDR2 ANQGSEA. This CDR3 has 12 amino acids. The CDR3 DNA reads TGCAGCGTTGCGTTCTTTTATACTGAAGCTTTCTTT. This encodes CSVAFFYTEAFF.

The gene calls are TRBV11-3 and TRBJ1-1, with a possible D match to TRBD1 (6 bases). Trimming took 3 bases from V and 7 from J, leaving 9 bases between them. CDR3 length equals 12 residues. Germline V gives CDR1 SGHNT, CDR2 YENEEA. CDR3 DNA: TGTGCCAGCAGCTTCGAAGGGGGTGAAGCTTTCTTT. It yields the protein CASSFEGGEAFF.

The sample holds a few counts of this clonotype. The rearrangement uses TRBV6-5 and TRBJ2-5, with 9 bases lining up with TRBD1. V was clipped by 2 bases and J by 5 bases; unmatched bases: 6. Germline V CDR1 and CDR2: MNHEY, SVGAGI. This CDR3 is 15 amino acids long. This CDR3 reads CASSYAQGAGETQYF. The CDR3, as DNA: TGTGCCAGCAGTTACGCACAGGGGGCAGGGGAGACCCAGTACTTC.

The chain joins TRBV7-9 to TRBJ2-1; 7 positions match TRBD1. J gave up 2 bases and V 4 bases, and 11 bases lay outside the gene matches. Per germline, CDR1 SEHNR and CDR2 FQNEAQ (reference sequence). This CDR3 contains 17 residues. The CDR3: CASSSKITGDAYNEQFF. For the CDR3, the DNA is TGTGCCAGCAGCTCTAAGATAACAGGGGACGCCTACAATGAGCAGTTCTTC.

This clonotype was counted only a few times. CDR3 DNA sequence: TGTGCCAGCAGTACAGGGGGCAATGGCTACACCTTC. Its translation: CASSTGGNGYTF. V is TRBV12-3 or TRBV12-4 and J is TRBJ1-2; 9 positions agree with TRBD1. V was clipped by 5 bases and J by 6 bases; unmatched bases: 1. The CDR3 has 12 residues.

This clonotype showed up just a few times. V gene TRBV5-1 combines with J gene TRBJ2-7; 7 bases align to TRBD1. CDR1 is SGHRS and CDR2 is YFSETQ in the germline V gene. The CDR3 length is 14 residues. V trimming: 4 bases; J trimming: 3 bases; junction bases outside the gene matches: 7. This CDR3 is CASSPTGSGYEQYF. DNA of the CDR3: TGCGCCAGCAGCCCGACAGGGTCCGGCTACGAGCAGTACTTC.

As to this clonotype: A read error may account for a junction end that differs from germline. This chain joins TRBV5-1 and TRBJ2-3; 9 positions agree with TRBD2. The CDR3 covers 15 residues. Germline assignment: CDR1 SGHRS and CDR2 YFSETQ. CDR3 amino acids: CASSLSGTSTDTEYF. The CDR3 bases are TGCGCCAGCAGCTTAAGTGGGACTAGCACAGATACGGAGTATTTT.

The rearrangement uses TRBV14 and TRBJ1-1; D is ambiguous. The germline gives CDR1 SGHDN, CDR2 FVKESK. The CDR3 sequence is 13 residues long. Deletions cut 4 bases from V and 6 bases from J, with 12 bases between. The DNA for the CDR3 is TGTGCCAGCAGCCCAGTGTTGGCACCTGAAGCTTTCTTT. This sequence encodes CASSPVLAPEAFF.

This clonotype was observed many times. This chain links TRBV28 with TRBJ1-5; D is unclear. The CDR3 contains 13 residues. Trimming cost V 5 bases and J 2 bases, with 7 bases left between them. CDR1 is MDHEN and CDR2 is SYDVKM in the germline V gene. CDR3 sequence: CASSEWGNQPQHF. The CDR3 nucleotides are TGTGCCAGCAGTGAATGGGGCAATCAGCCCCAGCATTTT.

The table lists this clonotype with a few counts. The DNA for the CDR3 is TGTGCCAGCAGCTTAGCGGGGCAGTCCCTCTTCGGGCAGTTCTTC. Translation: CASSLAGQSLFGQFF. The chain carries TRBV7-8 and TRBJ2-1; D is perhaps TRBD1 (5 bases). The CDR3 spans 15 residues. Germline-derived CDR1 and CDR2 are SGHVS and FQNEAQ. Trimming cost V 0 bases and J 12 bases, with 18 bases left between them.

This clonotype was recorded at least ten times. The chain couples TRBV11-1 to TRBJ2-5, with 8 positions matching TRBD2. V lost 3 bases and J lost 3; bases outside the gene matches: 3. Germline CDR1 reads SGHAT; CDR2 reads FQDESV (reference sequence). This CDR3 is 14 amino acids long. This chain's CDR3 is CASSLELAEETQYF. For the CDR3, the DNA is TGTGCCAGCAGCTTGGAACTAGCGGAAGAGACCCAGTACTTC.

The rearrangement joins TRBV28 to TRBJ1-5, with D hard to call. Trimming took off 6 bases at V and 1 base at J, with 10 bases between the two ends. Germline V gives CDR1 MDHEN, CDR2 SYDVKM. This CDR3 spans 14 amino acids. The DNA for the CDR3 is TGTGCCAGCAGAATCGGACGGAGCAATCAGCCCCAGCATTTT. Amino acid sequence: CASRIGRSNQPQHF.

The table lists this clonotype with a few counts. CDR3 in DNA: TGCAGTGCTACCTGGGTAGCGGGAGTCGACGAGCAGTACTTC. Translation: CSATWVAGVDEQYF. The chain joins TRBV20-1 to TRBJ2-7, with 9 positions matching TRBD2. With 4 bases clipped from V and 5 bases from J, the junction kept 9 bases outside the gene matches. Germline V gene data show CDR1 as DFQATT and CDR2 as SNEGSKA (reference sequence). The CDR3 consists of 14 residues.

J is TRBJ2-3 and V is TRBV28; D tentatively reads TRBD1 or TRBD2 (6 bases each). Trimming left V 7 bases short and J 2 bases short, with 16 bases between. Germline values: CDR1 MDHEN, CDR2 SYDVKM. The CDR3 length is 15 residues. CDR3 sequence (DNA): TGTGCCAGCACCCCGGGGGCACTCCCCACAGATACGCAGTATTTT. Amino acid sequence: CASTPGALPTDTQYF.

This clonotype has more than one count but fewer than ten. This sequence joins TRBV6-1 and TRBJ2-3, with unresolved D. This CDR3 contains 15 residues. Trimming shortened V by 8 bases and J by 6 bases, and 21 bases separated the two germline ends. The germline CDR1 and CDR2 sequences are MNHNS and SASEGT. Here the CDR3 DNA reads TGTGCCAGCTTCCCAACCCCCGGAGCAGCGGATACGCAGTATTTT. Residues: CASFPTPGAADTQYF.

The CDR3 nucleotides read TGTGCCAGCAGAGTGACAGGAGTCTCCTACAATGAGCAGTTCTTC. This encodes CASRVTGVSYNEQFF. V usage is TRBV2 and J usage is TRBJ2-1, with TRBD1 as a possible D gene (6 bases). The CDR3 runs 15 residues. With 6 bases removed from V and 0 bases from J, the gap between germline ends came to 12 bases. Germline CDR1 and CDR2: SNHLY and FYNNEI.

The chain links TRBV28 to TRBJ2-5, with D tentatively TRBD1 or TRBD2 (5 bases each). Trimming took off 6 bases at V and 10 bases at J, with 21 bases between the two ends. Germline lookup yields CDR1 MDHEN and CDR2 SYDVKM. The CDR3 covers 14 residues. The CDR3 is CASRPLLAKGNQYF. The CDR3 coding sequence is TGTGCCAGCAGACCCCTCCTAGCTAAGGGGAACCAGTACTTC.

This clonotype was recorded once. A much larger clone differs from this one at a single base, so this may be a read error. The chain combines TRBV7-8 with TRBJ2-1; the match to TRBD2 covers 7 bases. There are 16 residues in the CDR3. Looked up from germline, CDR1 is SGHVS and CDR2 is FQNEAQ. V lost 1 base to trimming and J lost 4 bases; unmatched junction nucleotides: 7. Here the CDR3 reads CASSLEVAGPYNEQFF. The CDR3 coding sequence is TGTGCCAGCAGCTTAGAAGTAGCGGGCCCTTACAATGAGCAGTTCTTC.

This clonotype was seen more than once but under ten times. The rearrangement links TRBV6-2 or TRBV6-3 to TRBJ1-1; D is undetermined. The CDR3 is 14 amino acids. Trimming removed 6 bases from V and 10 bases from J, with 21 bases in between. Germline CDR1 and CDR2: MNHEY and SVGEGT. CDR3: CASSLPLLAWGAFF. The CDR3 nucleotides are TGTGCCAGCAGCCTACCGCTATTGGCCTGGGGAGCTTTCTTT.

The table lists this clonotype with a few counts. The rearrangement uses TRBV2 and TRBJ1-1, with TRBD1 as a possible D gene (5 bases). The CDR3 runs 14 residues. Per the germline V gene, CDR1 is SNHLY and CDR2 is FYNNEI. The germline V and J ends were trimmed by 3 bases and 1 base, with 9 bases remaining between them. The CDR3 nucleotides are TGTGCCAGCAGTGAGGGACGGTCGAACACTGAAGCTTTCTTT. Protein sequence: CASSEGRSNTEAFF.

This clonotype was observed a few times. This chain joins TRBV6-1 and TRBJ2-3, with 7 bases that match TRBD2. From germline, CDR1 is MNHNS and CDR2 SASEGT. The CDR3 consists of 13 residues. The V gene end was trimmed by 6 bases and the J gene end by 8 bases; junction bases not matched to a gene: 8. CDR3 in DNA: TGTGCCAGCAGCGTGGGAGGGTCCGGTACGCAGTATTTT. This translates into CASSVGGSGTQYF.

This clonotype was seen a handful of times. The chain links TRBV7-9 to TRBJ1-1, with D hard to call. The CDR3 is made up of 15 amino acids. V was cut by 3 bases and J by 1 base, with 12 bases left in between. CDR1 and CDR2 (germline): SEHNR, FQNEAQ (reference sequence). This CDR3 is CASSFVPEGNTEAFF. The CDR3 DNA sequence: TGTGCCAGCAGCTTCGTCCCTGAGGGGAACACTGAAGCTTTCTTT.

In its sample, this clonotype was seen a few times. The rearrangement joins TRBV21-1 to TRBJ2-5; the table calls TRBD1, which could not be checked here. TRBV21-1 is labeled a pseudogene. This CDR3 comprises 15 residues. In DNA, the CDR3 is TGTGCCAGCAGCAAAGCGCCCGGGGAGCAGGAGACCCAGTACTTC. This sequence encodes CASSKAPGEQETQYF.

This chain uses TRBV28 with TRBJ1-5, with TRBD1 matching 7 bases. The germline gives CDR1 MDHEN, CDR2 SYDVKM. The CDR3 totals 18 residues. V was clipped by 4 bases and J by 7 bases; unmatched bases: 19. As DNA, the CDR3 is TGTGCCAGCAGTTATCCCCGTATCCGACAGGGAAGGGTGCAGCCCCAGCATTTT. Residues: CASSYPRIRQGRVQPQHF.

The chain recombines TRBV4-3 with TRBJ2-2; possibly TRBD2 for D (6 bases). Trimming left V 0 bases short and J 2 bases short, with 13 bases between. The CDR3 totals 17 residues. The germline V gene encodes CDR1 LGHNA and CDR2 YSLEER. This chain's CDR3 is CASSQDHPSANTGELFF. CDR3 bases: TGCGCCAGCAGCCAAGATCATCCTAGCGCTAACACCGGGGAGCTGTTTTTT.

This clonotype was picked up a small number of times. The J gene is TRBJ2-7, the V gene TRBV20-1, with 7 bases matching TRBD2. Germline V gene lookup returns CDR1 DFQATT and CDR2 SNEGSKA (reference sequence). The CDR3 is made up of 14 amino acids. V lost 4 bases and J lost 2; bases outside the gene matches: 8. CDR3 in DNA: TGCAGTGCTAAGCCACGGGGACTACCCTACGAGCAGTACTTC. This gives the protein CSAKPRGLPYEQYF.